Each of the 11 T cell receptor beta chains below was sequenced from the same sample in a study of blood T cell repertoires in COVID-19. TCRdb keeps only in-frame clones here, not all; method: immunoSEQ multiplex PCR. The sample has roughly 230,000 clones, 75% to 85% seen once; the top ten hold around 7.2%. The sequenced material came from peripheral blood. Receptor source: a woman between 45 and 65 years old with acute or convalescent COVID-19.

V gene TRBV27 combines with J gene TRBJ2-7, with 7 bases fitting TRBD1. The CDR3 length is 15 residues. Germline V gene data show CDR1 as MNHEY and CDR2 as SMNVEV (reference sequence). With 4 bases clipped from V and 2 bases from J, the junction kept 8 bases outside the gene matches. The CDR3 reads CASSYKRTGPYEQYF. DNA for the CDR3: TGTGCCAGCAGTTATAAACGGACAGGCCCCTACGAGCAGTACTTC.

J is TRBJ2-1 and V is TRBV11-2; 8 bases map to TRBD2. Germline CDR1 SGHAT, CDR2 FQNNGV. CDR3 length: 16 residues. With 1 base clipped from V and 4 bases from J, the junction kept 6 bases outside the gene matches. CDR3 DNA: TGTGCCAGCAGCTTAGTCTTGATAGCGGGATACAATGAGCAGTTCTTC. Its protein is CASSLVLIAGYNEQFF.

The chain combines TRBV5-1 with TRBJ1-1; D uncertain. This CDR3 contains 15 residues. Looked up from germline, CDR1 is SGHRS and CDR2 is YFSETQ. Trimming removed 0 bases from V and 4 bases from J, with 13 bases in between. The CDR3 here is CASSLVLILGTEAFF. The CDR3 nucleotides are TGCGCCAGCAGCTTGGTTTTGATCCTCGGCACTGAAGCTTTCTTT. The full variable domain, completed using reference TRBV5-1 and TRBJ1-1, is KAGVTQTPRYLIKTRGQQVTLSCSPISGHRSVSWYQQTPGQGLQFLFEYFSETQRNKGNFPGRFSGRQFSNSRSEMNVSTLELGDSALYLCASSLVLILGTEAFFGQGTRLTVV.

This clone was counted once. The V and J genes are TRBV2 and TRBJ1-2, with 7 positions matching TRBD1. The CDR3 contains 14 residues. V was clipped by 1 base and J by 8 bases; unmatched bases: 7. CDR1 is SNHLY and CDR2 is FYNNEI in the germline V gene. The CDR3 DNA reads TGTGCCAGCAGTGAAGGGGGGACAGTTCGGGGCTACACCTTC. Encoded protein: CASSEGGTVRGYTF.

This chain joins TRBV7-3 and TRBJ2-1; possible D gene TRBD1, 7 bases. The V end was cut by 5 bases, the J end by 7 bases, with 15 bases between. Germline V lookup: CDR1 SGHTA, CDR2 FQGTGA. The CDR3 consists of 14 residues. The CDR3 reads CASSPTTGRNEQFF. The CDR3 nucleotides read TGTGCCAGCAGCCCTACGACAGGGAGGAATGAGCAGTTCTTC.

Within the sample, this clone is medium-sized. The rearrangement uses TRBV5-4 and TRBJ1-1; TRBD1 is a possible D gene (6 bases). The germline CDR1 and CDR2 sequences are SGHNT and YYREEE (reference sequence). The CDR3 totals 16 residues. The V end was cut by 4 bases, the J end by 3 bases, with 19 bases between. The CDR3 protein is CASSPPKVTGYTEAFF. The CDR3 bases are TGTGCCAGCAGCCCCCCGAAGGTGACAGGCTACACTGAAGCTTTCTTT.

The chain employs TRBV19 and TRBJ2-3; 10 positions match TRBD2. Germline-derived CDR1 and CDR2 are LNHDA and SQIVND (reference sequence). This CDR3 has 16 amino acids. Trimming took 4 bases from V and 6 from J; bases not matched to a gene: 10. DNA for the CDR3: TGTGCCAGTAGTAGGGTAGCGGGGGGCAATGTGGATACGCAGTATTTT. As protein: CASSRVAGGNVDTQYF.

This clone is a singleton in its sample. The gene calls are TRBV7-2 and TRBJ2-5; the D is unclear. Trimming left V 3 bases short and J 5 bases short, with 4 bases between. The germline CDR1 and CDR2 sequences are SGHTA and FQGNSA. The CDR3 extends over 11 amino acids. The CDR3 DNA reads as TGTGCCAGCAGCTTTCGGGAGACCCAGTACTTC. Translation: CASSFRETQYF. Filled out from reference TRBV7-2 and TRBJ2-5, the complete variable domain reads GAGVSQSPSNKVTEKGKDVELRCDPISGHTALYWYRQSLGQGLEFLIYFQGNSAPDKSGLPSDRFSAERTGGSVSTLTIQRTQQEDSAVYLCASSFRETQYFGPGTRLLVL.

The J gene is TRBJ1-2, the V gene TRBV6-5, with D maybe TRBD1 (5 bases). The ends were cut back, 6 bases at V and 14 bases at J, with 22 bases in the middle. CDR1 is MNHEY and CDR2 is SVGAGI in the germline V gene. The CDR3 runs to 13 residues. The CDR3 region has the DNA TGTGCCAGCAGCGGGGGACCGGGCGGATCGAGAACCTTC. This translates into CASSGGPGGSRTF.

The chain joins TRBV7-9 to TRBJ2-1; 8 nucleotides line up with TRBD1. The germline CDR1 and CDR2 sequences are SEHNR and FQNEAQ (reference sequence). The CDR3 totals 15 residues. V lost 4 bases, J lost 2 bases, and 4 bases stayed unmatched. The CDR3 loop is CASSSGTGTYNEQFF. The DNA for the CDR3 is TGTGCCAGCAGCTCCGGGACAGGAACCTACAATGAGCAGTTCTTC.

This sequence joins TRBV9 and TRBJ1-5; a weak D match, TRBD1 (6 bases). Germline V lookup: CDR1 SGDLS, CDR2 YYNGEE. Trimming shortened V by 4 bases and J by 0 bases, and 14 bases separated the two germline ends. This CDR3 contains 16 residues. The CDR3 loop is CASSHRARVSNQPQHF. The CDR3 DNA sequence: TGTGCCAGCAGCCACAGGGCCCGCGTTAGCAATCAGCCCCAGCATTTT.